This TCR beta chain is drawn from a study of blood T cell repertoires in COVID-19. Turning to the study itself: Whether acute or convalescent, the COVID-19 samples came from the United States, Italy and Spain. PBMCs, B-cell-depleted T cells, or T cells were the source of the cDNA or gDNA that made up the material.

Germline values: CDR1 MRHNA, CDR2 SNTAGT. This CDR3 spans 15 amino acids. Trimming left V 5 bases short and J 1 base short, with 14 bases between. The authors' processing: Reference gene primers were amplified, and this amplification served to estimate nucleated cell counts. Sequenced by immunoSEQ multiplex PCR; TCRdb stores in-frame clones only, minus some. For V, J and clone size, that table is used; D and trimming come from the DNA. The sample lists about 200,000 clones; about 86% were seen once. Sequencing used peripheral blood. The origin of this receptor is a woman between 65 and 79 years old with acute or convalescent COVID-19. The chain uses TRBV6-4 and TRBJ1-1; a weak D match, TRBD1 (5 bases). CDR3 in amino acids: CASSKGQGGNTEAFF. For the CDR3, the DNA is TGTGCCAGCAGTAAAGGGCAGGGTGGGAACACTGAAGCTTTCTTT.